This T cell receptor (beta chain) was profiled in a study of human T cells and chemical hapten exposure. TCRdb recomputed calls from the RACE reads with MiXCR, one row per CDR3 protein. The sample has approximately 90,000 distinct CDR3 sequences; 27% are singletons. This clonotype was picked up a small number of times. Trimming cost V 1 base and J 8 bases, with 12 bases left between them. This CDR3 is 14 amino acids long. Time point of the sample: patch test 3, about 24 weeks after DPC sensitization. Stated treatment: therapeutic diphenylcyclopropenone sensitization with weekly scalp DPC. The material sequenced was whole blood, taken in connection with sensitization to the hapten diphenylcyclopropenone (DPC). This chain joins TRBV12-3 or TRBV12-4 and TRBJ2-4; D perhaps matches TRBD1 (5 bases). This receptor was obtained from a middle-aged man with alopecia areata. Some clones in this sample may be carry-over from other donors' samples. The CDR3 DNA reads TGTGCCAGCAGTTTAGACGTCAGGGCCTACATTCAGTACTTC. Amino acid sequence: CASSLDVRAYIQYF.